This record concerns one TCR beta chain sequence. The data were obtained in a study of T cell responses to AZD1222 COVID-19 vaccine. Profiling relied on immunoSEQ multiplex PCR, and the TCRdb table lists in-frame clones only, not all of them. Among 35,000 to 50,000 clones, about four fifths were seen once, and the ten largest hold 20% to 25%. CDR1 and CDR2 (germline): DFQATT, SNEGSKA (reference sequence). This CDR3 is 11 amino acids long. Between the trimmed V and J ends, which lost 6 bases and 3 bases, there was a span of 8 bases. The sequence was collected from an adult who received the MenACWY meningococcal vaccine as a control. The sequencing used peripheral blood, collected 28 days after the second dose of the MenACWY control vaccine. The genes are TRBV20-1 and TRBJ2-5; the D is unclear. The CDR3 region is CSAMAEETQYF. CDR3 nucleotide sequence: TGCAGTGCAATGGCCGAAGAGACCCAGTACTTC.